This is a list of T cell receptor beta chains from one sample in a study of OX40 agonist ivuxolimab in advanced cancers. Profiled with immunoSEQ multiplex PCR; TCRdb holds only in-frame clones, not every one. This table has 75,000 to 95,000 clones, 90% appearing once. Sample: CD4+ or CD8+ T cells sorted from blood, taken in a trial of the OX40 agonist ivuxolimab. Source of these receptors: an adult with an advanced solid tumor such as melanoma, head and neck, liver or kidney cancer. Each CDR3 is given with its conserved first and last residue. The D gene is left open where the match is weak.

v_gene: TRBV27
d_gene: NA
j_gene: TRBJ2-1
CDR3aa: CASWGNNEQFF

v_gene: TRBV5-1
d_gene: TRBD1
j_gene: TRBJ2-3
CDR3aa: CASSEMLGTGETDTQYF

v_gene: TRBV4-1
d_gene: NA
j_gene: TRBJ1-1
CDR3aa: CASSQGMDNTEAFF

v_gene: TRBV28
d_gene: NA
j_gene: TRBJ1-1
CDR3aa: CASSLGVHTEAFF

v_gene: TRBV9
d_gene: NA
j_gene: TRBJ2-6
CDR3aa: CASSAFEEPGANVLTF

v_gene: TRBV6-6
d_gene: NA
j_gene: TRBJ2-7
CDR3aa: CASSYLSDDEQYF

v_gene: TRBV7-9
d_gene: NA
j_gene: TRBJ2-5
CDR3aa: CASSLLQIQETQYF

v_gene: TRBV4-1
d_gene: NA
j_gene: TRBJ2-5
CDR3aa: CASSERIGTGRETQYF

v_gene: TRBV27
d_gene: NA
j_gene: TRBJ2-7
CDR3aa: CASRAGLHEQYF

v_gene: TRBV2
d_gene: NA
j_gene: TRBJ1-2
CDR3aa: CASSEWTDYGYTF

v_gene: TRBV19
d_gene: NA
j_gene: TRBJ1-1
CDR3aa: CASSPNGRVTEAFF

v_gene: TRBV4-2
d_gene: TRBD2
j_gene: TRBJ2-7
CDR3aa: CASSQDSGAGGLYEQYF

v_gene: TRBV11-3
d_gene: TRBD1
j_gene: TRBJ2-5
CDR3aa: CASSSPTGVETQYF

v_gene: TRBV13
d_gene: NA
j_gene: TRBJ2-7
CDR3aa: CASSLIPSGPYEQYF